Listed below are T cell receptor beta chains from one sample, sequenced in a study of T-cell reconstitution after alpha-beta-depleted transplantation in children. TCRdb recomputed calls from the PCR reads with MiXCR, one row per CDR3 protein. The sample lists some 200,000 distinct CDR3 sequences; about 9.6% were seen once. The sequencing used PBMCs from the stem cell graft donor, collected from the stem cell graft. The receptors stem from a human donor who donated a stem cell graft to a child with SCID. Each CDR3 is given with its conserved first and last residue. A D gene is named only where the DNA matches it firmly. Clone sizes are given selectively: once, few, many, or a class where the clone is expanded.

cdr3_nt cdr3_aa cdr3_length clone_size j_call d_call v_call
TGTGCCAGCTCACCAAGGTCCGGGGGTGCGAACACTGAAGCTTTCTTT CASSPRSGGANTEAFF 16 many TRBJ1-1 NA TRBV18
TGCGCCAGCAGCCCACAGGGGACCTCTAGCACAGATACGCAGTATTTT CASSPQGTSSTDTQYF 16 many TRBJ2-3 TRBD1 TRBV5-1
TGCAGTGCTAGAGATCCCCAGGGACCCTCTTACGAGCAGTACTTC CSARDPQGPSYEQYF 15 many TRBJ2-7 NA TRBV20-1
TGTGCCAGCAGCTACGTCGGGTCGGCTGAAGCTTTCTTT CASSYVGSAEAFF 13 many TRBJ1-1 NA TRBV7-2
TGCAGTGCTAGAGTAGCGGGGGGGCAAGATACGCAGTATTTT CSARVAGGQDTQYF 14 many TRBJ2-3 TRBD2 TRBV20-1
TGTGCCACCAGCAGAGGGGTAGTTGGTGACAGGGGACTTTTT CATSRGVVGDRGLF 14 many TRBJ1-4 TRBD1 TRBV15
TGCAGTGCTATTTCTCTCGAGAATCAGCCCCAGCATTTT CSAISLENQPQHF 13 many TRBJ1-5 NA TRBV20-1
TGTGCCAGCAGCCTTATCCATAGTGAGCAGTTCTTC CASSLIHSEQFF 12 many TRBJ2-1 NA TRBV7-9
TGTGCCAGCAGTGGGACTAGCGGATGGGGCGAGCAGTACTTC CASSGTSGWGEQYF 14 NA TRBJ2-7 TRBD2 TRBV28
TGCAGTGCTAAGGGACAGGACTACGAGCAGTACTTC CSAKGQDYEQYF 12 many TRBJ2-7 TRBD1 TRBV20-1
TGTGCCAGCAGCCCGGGTGGATCAACTAATGAAAAACTGTTTTTT CASSPGGSTNEKLFF 15 many TRBJ1-4 NA TRBV7-9
TGCAGCGTTGAAGATCAGGGAGGAAATACGCAGTATTTT CSVEDQGGNTQYF 13 many TRBJ2-3 NA TRBV29-1
TGCGCCAGCAAGCCTACGGGGAACACAGATACGCAGTATTTT CASKPTGNTDTQYF 14 many TRBJ2-3 NA TRBV5-1
TGTGCCAGCACCCTCGGGGGAGGGAACTATGGCTACACCTTC CASTLGGGNYGYTF 14 many TRBJ1-2 NA TRBV6-1
TGCAGTGCTGATCTGGCCAAAAACATTCAGTACTTC CSADLAKNIQYF 12 many TRBJ2-4 NA TRBV20-1
TGCGCCAGCAGCTTGGCCCGAGTTCGGGATGAAAAACTGTTTTTT CASSLARVRDEKLFF 15 NA TRBJ1-4 NA TRBV5-1
TGTGCCAGCAGCAACGGGAGAGCCTCAAACTATGGCTACACCTTC CASSNGRASNYGYTF 15 many TRBJ1-2 NA TRBV7-9
TGCGCCAGCAGCTTGGCCGGTACGGCAGATACGCAGTATTTT CASSLAGTADTQYF 14 many TRBJ2-3 NA TRBV5-1
TGCGCCAGCCAGGTCACCAGTGGGGGTGGCTACACCTTC CASQVTSGGGYTF 13 many TRBJ1-2 NA TRBV5-1
TGCAGTGCCAGGACTAGCGTTCTCTACGAGCAGTACTTC CSARTSVLYEQYF 13 many TRBJ2-7 TRBD2 TRBV20-1
TGTGCCAGCAGCTTAGCGGGCAGGGGATCTTGGAACACTGAAGCTTTCTTT CASSLAGRGSWNTEAFF 17 NA TRBJ1-1 NA TRBV7-2
TGTGCCATTGGGACCGGGACTAACTATGGCTACACCTTC CAIGTGTNYGYTF 13 few TRBJ1-2 NA TRBV10-3
TGTGCCAGCAGCGGGGAGGGTTTGGAAATAGCCAAAAACATTCAGTACTTC CASSGEGLEIAKNIQYF 17 many TRBJ2-4 NA TRBV21-1
TGCGTCTCCAGGGACACTTCCACTGAAGCTTTCTTT CVSRDTSTEAFF 12 few TRBJ1-1 NA TRBV5-1
TGTGCCAGCAGTTCGGATGAAAAACTGTTTTTT CASSSDEKLFF 11 many TRBJ1-4 NA TRBV6-5
TGTGCCAGCAACCATACCGACACGGGGCTAAGTGAAGCTTTCTTT CASNHTDTGLSEAFF 15 NA TRBJ1-1 NA TRBV7-9
TGCGCCAGCAGCTCGGACAGGCTCTACGAGCAGTACTTC CASSSDRLYEQYF 13 many TRBJ2-7 TRBD1 TRBV5-1
TGCGCCAGCAGCTTGGGGCCCAGGGGCAGTCAGCCCCAGCATTTT CASSLGPRGSQPQHF 15 many TRBJ1-5 NA TRBV5-1
TGCAGTGCTGCACCAACAGCGGGGTTCAACACAGATACGCAGTATTTT CSAAPTAGFNTDTQYF 16 few TRBJ2-3 TRBD2 TRBV20-1
TGTGCCAGCAGCGTGGGATCGTGGGGCGAGCAGTACTTC CASSVGSWGEQYF 13 few TRBJ2-7 NA TRBV7-9
TGCGCCAGCAGCCAAAACGTCTTAATCAATCAGCCCCAGCATTTT CASSQNVLINQPQHF 15 many TRBJ1-5 NA TRBV4-1
TGTGCCAGCAGCTTATCCCCGGAAGATACGCAGTATTTT CASSLSPEDTQYF 13 many TRBJ2-3 NA TRBV11-2
TGTGCCAGCAGCGTAGGGGACGAGCAGTACTTC CASSVGDEQYF 11 many TRBJ2-7 NA TRBV28
TGCGCCAGCAGCCCCCAAGGGACAGGGGGCGACGAGCAGTACTTC CASSPQGTGGDEQYF 15 many TRBJ2-7 TRBD1 TRBV4-1
TGCGCCAGCAGCTCTGGAGTGGGGGCGTCTACTGGGGCCAACGTCCTGACTTTC CASSSGVGASTGANVLTF 18 many TRBJ2-6 NA TRBV5-1
TGTGCCAGCAGTTTAGTCGACAGGATCTCTAACTATGGCTACACCTTC CASSLVDRISNYGYTF 16 many TRBJ1-2 NA TRBV7-2
TGTGCCAGCAGCTTGGGGAACCTAGGTTTCACAGATACGCAGTATTTT CASSLGNLGFTDTQYF 16 many TRBJ2-3 NA TRBV5-5
TGCGCCAGCAGCCCAGGGCACGGAGGACACCAAGAGACCCAGTACTTC CASSPGHGGHQETQYF 16 many TRBJ2-5 NA TRBV5-1
TGTGCCAGCAGTTTAGTGTTAGGGGTTATGAACACTGAAGCTTTCTTT CASSLVLGVMNTEAFF 16 many TRBJ1-1 NA TRBV12-3/TRBV12-4
TGCAGCGTTGAACAGGGTTTGAACACTGAAGCTTTCTTT CSVEQGLNTEAFF 13 many TRBJ1-1 NA TRBV29-1
TGTGCCAGCAGTTCTGGCGGGCCGGGTAGCAATCAGCCCCAGCATTTT CASSSGGPGSNQPQHF 16 many TRBJ1-5 NA TRBV12-3/TRBV12-4
TGTGCCAGCAGCCTAACCGGGACAGACCCTGGCTACACCTTC CASSLTGTDPGYTF 14 NA TRBJ1-2 TRBD1 TRBV7-2